This T cell receptor beta chain comes out of a study of T cells in Graves' hyperthyroidism and ophthalmopathy. Whole-study results and caveats: Among clonotypes expanded in thyroid above 0.001, most were also found in blood. Ophthalmopathy was separated from stable hyperthyroidism by a 13 V-J model.

Researchers took RNA transcripts and amplified the TCR beta CDR3 regions from them. Researchers ran a first-round RT-PCR on the TCR CDR3 using the HTBI primer set. MiXCR, applied by TCRdb to the multiplex PCR reads, yields one record per CDR3 protein. The repertoire consists of 560,000 or so distinct CDR3 sequences, with about 20% occurring once and the leading ten covering 45% to 50%. From less than 13 ml of fresh peripheral blood, PBMCs were isolated. Worth noting for this clonotype: The target antigen is unknown. Lacking the conserved final phenylalanine or tryptophan, this CDR3 likely reflects a read error.

J gave up 4 bases and V 4 bases, and 5 bases lay outside the gene matches. This CDR3 is built from 14 residues. Per the germline V gene, CDR1 is SGHRS and CDR2 is YFSETQ. The chain is built from TRBV5-1 and TRBJ2-5; 9 bases map to TRBD1. This TCR derives from a man aged 40-49 years with Graves' ophthalmopathy. The specimen sequenced was blood. The CDR3 loop reads CASSPRTGAETQYL. CDR3 nucleotides: TGCGCCAGCAGCCCGAGGACAGGGGCAGAGACCCAGTACCTC.